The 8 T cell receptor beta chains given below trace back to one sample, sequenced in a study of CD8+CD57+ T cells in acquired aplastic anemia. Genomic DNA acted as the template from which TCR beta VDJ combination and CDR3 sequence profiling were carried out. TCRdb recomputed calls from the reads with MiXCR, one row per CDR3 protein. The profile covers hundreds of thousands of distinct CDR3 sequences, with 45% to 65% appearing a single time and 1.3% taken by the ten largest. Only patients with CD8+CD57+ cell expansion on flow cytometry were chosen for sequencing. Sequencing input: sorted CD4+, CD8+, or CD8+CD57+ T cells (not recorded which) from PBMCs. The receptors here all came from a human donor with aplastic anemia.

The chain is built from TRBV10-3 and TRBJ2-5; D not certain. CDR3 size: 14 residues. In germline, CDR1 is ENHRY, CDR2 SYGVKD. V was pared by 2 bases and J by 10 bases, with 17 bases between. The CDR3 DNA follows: TGTGCCATCAGTGAGCGGAGACTTATGGATAGCCAGTACTTC. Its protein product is CAISERRLMDSQYF.

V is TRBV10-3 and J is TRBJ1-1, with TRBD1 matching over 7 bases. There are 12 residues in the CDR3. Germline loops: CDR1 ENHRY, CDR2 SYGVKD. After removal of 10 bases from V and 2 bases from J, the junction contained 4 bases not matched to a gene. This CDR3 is CATGQKNTEAFF. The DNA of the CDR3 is TGTGCCACGGGACAGAAAAACACTGAAGCTTTCTTT.

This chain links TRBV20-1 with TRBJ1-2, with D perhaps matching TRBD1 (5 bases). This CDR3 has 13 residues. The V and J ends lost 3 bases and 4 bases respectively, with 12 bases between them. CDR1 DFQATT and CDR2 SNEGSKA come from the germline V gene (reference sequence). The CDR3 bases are TGCAGTGCTAGTGCGGGGGAGGGCTATGGCTACACCTTC. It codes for CSASAGEGYGYTF.

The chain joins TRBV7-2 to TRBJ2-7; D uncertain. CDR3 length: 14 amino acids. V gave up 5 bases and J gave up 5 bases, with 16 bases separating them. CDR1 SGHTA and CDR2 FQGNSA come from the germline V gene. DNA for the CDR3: TGTGCCAGCAGCCCCCCGAGGAGCGTGCACGAGCAGTACTTC. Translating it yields CASSPPRSVHEQYF.

The CDR3 DNA reads as TGTGCCACCAGCAGAGATACGGGGGTTGGTGGCTACACCTTC. Its translation is CATSRDTGVGGYTF. The V call is TRBV15, the J call TRBJ1-2, with D tentatively TRBD1 (5 bases). V lost 0 bases and J 7 bases, leaving 12 bases between the germline ends. Germline values: CDR1 LNHNV, CDR2 YYDKDF (reference sequence). This CDR3 contains 14 residues.

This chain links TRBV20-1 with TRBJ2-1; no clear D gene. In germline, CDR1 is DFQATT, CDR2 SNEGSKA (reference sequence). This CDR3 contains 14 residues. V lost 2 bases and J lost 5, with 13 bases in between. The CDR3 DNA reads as TGCAGTGCTAGAACCTTAAGTATCGACAATGAGCAGTTCTTC. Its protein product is CSARTLSIDNEQFF.

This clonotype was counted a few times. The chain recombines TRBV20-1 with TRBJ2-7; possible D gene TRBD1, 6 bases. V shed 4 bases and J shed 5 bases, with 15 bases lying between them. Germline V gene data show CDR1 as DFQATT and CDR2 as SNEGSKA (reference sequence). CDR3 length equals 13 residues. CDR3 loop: CSATLFRGHEQYF. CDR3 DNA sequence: TGCAGTGCTACTCTCTTCAGGGGCCACGAGCAGTACTTC.

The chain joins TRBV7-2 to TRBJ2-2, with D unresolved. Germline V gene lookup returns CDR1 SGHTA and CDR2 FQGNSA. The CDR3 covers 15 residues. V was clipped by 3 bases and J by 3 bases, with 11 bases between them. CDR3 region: CASSLTASDTGELFF. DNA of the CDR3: TGTGCCAGCAGCTTGACCGCTTCGGACACCGGGGAGCTGTTTTTT.